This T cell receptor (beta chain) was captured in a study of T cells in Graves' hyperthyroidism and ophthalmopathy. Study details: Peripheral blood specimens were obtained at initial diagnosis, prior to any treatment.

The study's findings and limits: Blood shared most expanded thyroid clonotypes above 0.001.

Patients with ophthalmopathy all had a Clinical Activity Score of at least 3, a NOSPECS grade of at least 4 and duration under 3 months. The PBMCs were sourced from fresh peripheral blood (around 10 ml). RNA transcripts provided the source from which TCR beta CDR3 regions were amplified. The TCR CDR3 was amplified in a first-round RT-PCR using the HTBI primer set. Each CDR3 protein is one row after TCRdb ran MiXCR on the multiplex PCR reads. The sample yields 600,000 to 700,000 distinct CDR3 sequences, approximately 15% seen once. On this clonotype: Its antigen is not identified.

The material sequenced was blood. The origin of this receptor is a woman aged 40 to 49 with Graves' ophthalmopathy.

CDR3: CASSFSLAGGEQYF. The DNA of the CDR3 is TGTGCCAGCAGTTTTAGCCTAGCGGGAGGCGAGCAGTACTTC. The chain joins TRBV12-3 or TRBV12-4 to TRBJ2-7, with 11 bases fitting TRBD2. The CDR3 extends over 14 amino acids. With V trimmed by 3 bases and J by 6 bases, 4 bases remained unmatched.